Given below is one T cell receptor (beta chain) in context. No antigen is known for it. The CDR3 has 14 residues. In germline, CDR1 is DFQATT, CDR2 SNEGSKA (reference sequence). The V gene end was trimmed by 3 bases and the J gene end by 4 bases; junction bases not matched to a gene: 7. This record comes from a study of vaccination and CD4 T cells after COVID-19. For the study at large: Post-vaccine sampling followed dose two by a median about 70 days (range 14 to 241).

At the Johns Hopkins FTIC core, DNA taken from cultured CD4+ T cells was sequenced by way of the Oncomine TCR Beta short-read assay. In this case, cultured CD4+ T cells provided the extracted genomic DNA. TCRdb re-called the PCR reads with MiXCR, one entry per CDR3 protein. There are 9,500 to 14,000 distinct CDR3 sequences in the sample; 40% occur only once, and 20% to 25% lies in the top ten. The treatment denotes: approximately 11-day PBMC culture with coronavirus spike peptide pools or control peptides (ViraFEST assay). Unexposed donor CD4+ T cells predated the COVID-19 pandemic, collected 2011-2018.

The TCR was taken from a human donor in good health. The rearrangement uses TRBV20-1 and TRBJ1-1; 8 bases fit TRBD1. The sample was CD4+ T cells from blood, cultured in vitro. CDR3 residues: CSASVRTGSTEAFF. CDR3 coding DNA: TGCAGTGCTAGCGTTCGGACAGGGAGCACTGAAGCTTTCTTT.